A selection of T cell receptor beta chains follows, all from one sample in a study of blood T cell repertoires in COVID-19. The table came from immunoSEQ multiplex PCR; TCRdb's copy has only in-frame clones and leaves some out. The data hold some 96,000 clones, with around 78% observed a single time. Input material: peripheral blood. The receptors shown here come from a human donor in a cohort sampled during active COVID-19. Both conserved end residues are part of each CDR3. The D gene is left open where the match is weak. Size is omitted from some rows. Given values are once, few, many or a class for expanded clones.

-,TRBJ2-1,-,TRBV29-1,TGCAGCGTTGATCTCTTTTCAGGCAATGAGCAGTTCTTC,CSVDLFSGNEQFF
-,TRBJ1-4,-,TRBV19,TGTGCCAGTAGTATGGGCAGGGATAATGAAAAACTGTTTTTT,CASSMGRDNEKLFF
-,TRBJ2-5,-,TRBV7-3,TGTGCCAGCAGCTTACGGGGGTACCAAGAGACCCAGTACTTC,CASSLRGYQETQYF
-,TRBJ1-5,TRBD1,TRBV25-1,TGTGCCAGCAGTGAGGGGGGACAGAGCAATCAGCCCCAGCATTTT,CASSEGGQSNQPQHF
-,TRBJ1-3,-,TRBV6-6,TGTGCCAGCAGTATCGACGGGGTCGATACTGGAAACACCATATATTTT,CASSIDGVDTGNTIYF
-,TRBJ2-3,-,TRBV11-3,TGTGCCAGCAGCCGACTCTCCTCCACAGATACGCAGTATTTT,CASSRLSSTDTQYF
-,TRBJ2-5,TRBD2,TRBV7-6,TGTGCCAGCAGTAAAATATGGTCCGTGGGGGGGAAAGAGACCCAGTACTTC,CASSKIWSVGGKETQYF
-,TRBJ2-3,-,TRBV11-2,TGTGCCAGCAGCCCCTCGCCCTTGACAGGTTCTTACACAGATACGCAGTATTTT,CASSPSPLTGSYTDTQYF
-,TRBJ2-7,TRBD2,TRBV5-1,TGCGCCAGCAGCTCTGGACTAGCGGGGGGTCTCGACGAGCAGTACTTC,CASSSGLAGGLDEQYF
-,TRBJ2-2,-,TRBV19,TGTGCCAGTAGTGCACCGGGAGTAAACACCGGGGAGCTGTTTTTT,CASSAPGVNTGELFF
-,TRBJ1-2,-,TRBV9,TGTGCCAGCAGCGTAGGAGACAGGCCTGGCGCTAACTATGGCTACACCTTC,CASSVGDRPGANYGYTF
-,TRBJ1-4,TRBD1,TRBV2,TGTGCCAGCAGTCACGGACAGGACAATGAAAAACTGTTTTTT,CASSHGQDNEKLFF
-,TRBJ2-1,TRBD1,TRBV5-1,TGCGCCAGCAGCTTGGGGATCCCGGGACAGGGCTACAATGAGCAGTTCTTC,CASSLGIPGQGYNEQFF
-,TRBJ2-7,TRBD1,TRBV14,TGTGCCAGCAGTCGGGACAGGGCTACCTCCTACGAGCAGTACTTC,CASSRDRATSYEQYF
-,TRBJ2-2,-,TRBV11-2,TGTGCCAGCAGCTTAGAATTCGGGAACGCGAACACCGGGGAGCTGTTTTTT,CASSLEFGNANTGELFF
-,TRBJ2-7,-,TRBV7-2,TGTGCCAGCAGCTTTCGAGGGCATTCCAATAGTGGGATCTACGAGCAGTACTTC,CASSFRGHSNSGIYEQYF
-,TRBJ1-5,-,TRBV7-2,TGTGCCAGCAGCTTCGGGGTGAATCAGCCCCAGCATTTT,CASSFGVNQPQHF
few,TRBJ2-2,-,TRBV11-2,TGTGCCAGCAGCTTCTCGCTAGCCCCGAACACCGGGGAGCTGTTTTTT,CASSFSLAPNTGELFF
-,TRBJ2-1,TRBD2,TRBV9,TGTGCCAGCAGCGTAGCTGGTACGGGGGGATACAATGAGCAGTTCTTC,CASSVAGTGGYNEQFF
-,TRBJ1-4,TRBD1,TRBV19,TGTGCCAGTCACCTGGACAGGACTAATGAAAAACTGTTTTTT,CASHLDRTNEKLFF
-,TRBJ2-3,-,TRBV7-8,TGTGCCAGCAGTTCGAGGTATAGCGAAGGGCCAGATACGCAGTATTTT,CASSSRYSEGPDTQYF
-,TRBJ1-1,TRBD1,TRBV24-1,TGTGCCACCAGTGACCCTAACAGGGGGCAGGACTTGGCTTTCTTT,CATSDPNRGQDLAFF
-,TRBJ2-6,TRBD1,TRBV28,TGTGCCAGCAGGAACGTTGGGACAGGGGTAACTGGGGCCAACGTCCTGACTTTC,CASRNVGTGVTGANVLTF
-,TRBJ2-1,-,TRBV9,TGTGCCAGCAGCGAGGGCTTGGCTAGCGTTGGCTCCTACAATGAGCAGTTCTTC,CASSEGLASVGSYNEQFF
-,TRBJ2-5,TRBD2,TRBV19,TGTGCCAGTAGTCTGACCCTCCAGCGGGGGGGCCGGGAGACCCAGTACTTC,CASSLTLQRGGRETQYF
-,TRBJ2-5,-,TRBV2,TGTGCCAGCAGCGCCCTGGGACACCGAAGGGGTCACCAAGAGACCCAGTACTTC,CASSALGHRRGHQETQYF
-,TRBJ2-1,-,TRBV4-1,TGCGCCAGCAGCCAAGACGGGAGAAGCTATGAGCAGTTCTTC,CASSQDGRSYEQFF
-,TRBJ1-2,-,TRBV2,TGTGCCAGCAGCCCTGGGGGGGGAGTGGCTAACTATGGCTACACCTTC,CASSPGGGVANYGYTF
-,TRBJ1-1,-,TRBV4-1,TGCGCCAGCAGCCAAGATCTTCTGCGCCCCAGGGACACTGAAGCTTTCTTT,CASSQDLLRPRDTEAFF
-,TRBJ1-1,TRBD1,TRBV18,TGTGCCAGCTCATCCTTACAGGGGATTCCCACTGAAGCTTTCTTT,CASSSLQGIPTEAFF
-,TRBJ1-1,TRBD1,TRBV5-6,TGTGCCAGCAGCCACGAGACAGGGGGAAGGACTGAAGCTTTCTTT,CASSHETGGRTEAFF
-,TRBJ2-7,TRBD2,TRBV5-1,TGCGCCAGCAGCTTTGGGGCGGGAGGGACCTACGAGCAGTACTTC,CASSFGAGGTYEQYF
-,TRBJ2-3,TRBD2,TRBV9,TGTGCCAGCAGCGAGACCCGGACTAGCGGATACACAGATACGCAGTATTTT,CASSETRTSGYTDTQYF
-,TRBJ2-1,-,TRBV19,TGTGCCACGAAATACGGGACAAATTTTTACAATGAGCAGTTCTTC,CATKYGTNFYNEQFF
once,TRBJ1-5,TRBD1,TRBV6-4,TGTGCCAGCAGTCCTGGACAGGGAAGTCAGCCCCAGCATTTT,CASSPGQGSQPQHF
-,TRBJ1-4,TRBD1,TRBV7-3,TGTGCCAGCAGCTTAGACAGGGGAATTAATGAAAAACTGTTTTTT,CASSLDRGINEKLFF
-,TRBJ2-5,-,TRBV9,TGTGCCAGCAGCCTCGGTCGGATCGGCGGGACCCAGTACTTC,CASSLGRIGGTQYF